This T cell receptor beta chain was identified in a study of cytomegalovirus exposure and HLA in healthy donors. Between the trimmed V and J ends, which lost 4 bases and 8 bases, there was a span of 7 bases. This CDR3 is built from 11 residues. Germline V gene lookup returns CDR1 SGHDT and CDR2 YYEEEE. Primers: 60 Vbeta forward and 13 Jbeta reverse. Generated by immunoSEQ multiplex PCR, the TCRdb table keeps only in-frame clones and is missing some. The sample shows some 140,000 clones, 70% to 80% of them seen only once. To note about this clone: Its antigen remains unidentified.

Findings and limits, study-wide: It was in a later analysis that TCR association rates were seen to vary by HLA locus, highest for DRB1 and lowest for HLA-C. Researchers catalogued about 160 TCR beta chains as cytomegalovirus-associated. Most subjects' HLA-A and HLA-B alleles were reportedly predicted from TCR beta sequences. The likely explanation for a cluster of highly shared sequence variants was sequencing artifact.

What was sequenced was PBMCs. The TCR was taken from a woman aged 35 to 49 in good health and CMV-seronegative. The V and J genes are TRBV5-6 and TRBJ2-1, with D unresolved. CDR3 protein: CASSIRDEQFF. For the CDR3, the DNA is TGTGCCAGCAGCATCCGAGATGAGCAGTTCTTC.